This is a list of T cell receptor beta chains from one sample in a study of metastatic and nonmetastatic thyroid tumors. Using MiXCR, TCRdb reanalyzed the PCR reads. The sample carries 25,000 to 40,000 clones, 15% to 20% recorded once. Sequenced sample: blood. These receptors came from a female donor with papillary thyroid cancer or a benign thyroid nodule (not recorded which). Some clones in this sample may be carry-over from other donors' samples. Both conserved end residues are part of each CDR3. D genes are given only for firm matches. Clone size appears in some rows only: once, few, many, or a class for an expanded clone.

clone_size	d_call	v_call	j_call	cdr3_aa	cdr3_nt
NA	NA	TRBV7-3	TRBJ2-6	CASSSPGLSSGANVLTF	TGTGCCAGCAGCTCACCGGGACTCAGCTCTGGGGCCAACGTCCTGACTTTC
many	NA	TRBV4-2	TRBJ1-1	CASSQDGGNTEAFF	TGTGCCAGCAGCCAGGACGGGGGGAACACTGAAGCTTTCTTT
many	NA	TRBV5-5	TRBJ2-2	CASSWNTGELFF	TGTGCCAGCAGCTGGAACACCGGGGAGCTGTTTTTT
many	TRBD2	TRBV11-3	TRBJ2-1	CASSLDGRGGSDEQFF	TGTGCCAGCAGCTTAGATGGGCGGGGGGGCTCGGATGAGCAGTTCTTC
medium-sized	NA	TRBV6-5	TRBJ1-2	CASSSSTGDYGYTF	TGTGCCAGCAGCTCCTCGACAGGAGACTATGGCTACACCTTC
many	TRBD2	TRBV4-3	TRBJ2-7	CASSQEAGGLPYEQYF	TGCGCCAGCAGCCAAGAGGCGGGGGGGCTTCCCTACGAGCAGTACTTC
medium-sized	NA	TRBV6-5	TRBJ2-7	CASSYARSHEQYF	TGTGCCAGCAGTTACGCCCGGTCCCACGAGCAGTACTTC
many	NA	TRBV2	TRBJ1-2	CASSEDLNYGYTF	TGTGCCAGCAGTGAGGACCTTAACTATGGCTACACCTTC
medium-sized	NA	TRBV19	TRBJ1-6	CASSMPSQGSPLHF	TGTGCCAGTAGTATGCCATCACAGGGTTCACCCCTCCACTTT
NA	TRBD1	TRBV5-4	TRBJ2-2	CASSRDRVLAGELFF	TGTGCCAGCAGCCGGGACAGGGTTTTGGCCGGGGAGCTGTTTTTT
NA	NA	TRBV28	TRBJ1-5	CASSDSYQPQHF	TGTGCCAGCAGTGACAGTTATCAGCCCCAGCATTTT
NA	TRBD1	TRBV28	TRBJ2-5	CASSPGTGGGKTQYF	TGTGCCAGCAGCCCCGGGACAGGGGGCGGCAAGACCCAGTACTTC
NA	TRBD2	TRBV5-1	TRBJ2-3	CASSSGTSGGTQYF	TGCGCCAGCAGCTCCGGGACTAGCGGGGGTACGCAGTATTTT
NA	NA	TRBV20-1	TRBJ2-3	CSARAQGRDTQYF	TGCAGTGCTAGAGCTCAGGGGAGGGATACGCAGTATTTT
many	NA	TRBV20-1	TRBJ2-3	CSAMGTGTDTQYF	TGCAGTGCTATGGGGACGGGCACAGATACGCAGTATTTT
many	NA	TRBV19	TRBJ1-2	CASSLAGYGYTF	TGTGCCAGTAGTCTTGCGGGGTATGGCTACACCTTC
few	NA	TRBV12-3/TRBV12-4	TRBJ1-3	CASRRGDGNTIYF	TGTGCCAGCCGGAGAGGGGACGGAAACACCATATATTTT
many	TRBD2	TRBV7-2	TRBJ2-7	CASSLLAGGLEQYF	TGTGCCAGCAGCTTACTAGCGGGGGGTCTCGAGCAGTACTTC
NA	TRBD1	TRBV7-8	TRBJ2-7	CASSADRGPDEHYF	TGTGCCAGCAGCGCCGACAGGGGTCCCGACGAGCATTACTTC
NA	NA	TRBV30	TRBJ1-3	CAFGGNSGNTIYF	TGTGCCTTCGGCGGGAACTCTGGAAACACCATATATTTT
many	TRBD2	TRBV4-3	TRBJ2-5	CASSQEGLAGAEETQYF	TGCGCCAGCAGCCAAGAAGGACTAGCGGGGGCCGAAGAGACCCAGTACTTC
NA	TRBD1	TRBV2	TRBJ1-6	CASRGQLDSPLHF	TGTGCCAGCAGGGGACAGTTGGATTCACCCCTCCACTTT
NA	TRBD2	TRBV7-2	TRBJ2-1	CVSSLSLAGGNEQFF	TGTGTCAGCAGCTTAAGCCTAGCGGGAGGCAATGAGCAGTTCTTC
many	TRBD1	TRBV11-3	TRBJ2-3	CASSISDRGARYSDTQYF	TGTGCCAGCAGCATCTCGGACAGGGGCGCAAGGTACTCAGATACGCAGTATTTT
medium-sized	TRBD1	TRBV6-1	TRBJ2-3	CASSRQGARSTDTQYF	TGTGCCAGCAGTCGACAGGGGGCGAGAAGCACAGATACGCAGTATTTT
NA	TRBD1	TRBV3-1	TRBJ1-2	CASGRLQGYGYTF	TGTGCCAGCGGCCGACTACAGGGGTATGGCTACACCTTC
many	NA	TRBV7-8	TRBJ2-3	CASSKGFQTDTQYF	TGTGCCAGCAGTAAGGGTTTCCAAACAGATACGCAGTATTTT
NA	TRBD2	TRBV20-1	TRBJ2-5	CSAIGTSGYQETQYF	TGCAGTGCAATAGGGACTAGCGGATACCAAGAGACCCAGTACTTC
many	TRBD1	TRBV3-1	TRBJ1-2	CASSQDGRTGEAGYTF	TGTGCCAGCAGCCAAGATGGGAGGACAGGGGAGGCTGGCTACACCTTC
medium-sized	NA	TRBV6-1	TRBJ1-1	CASSEDRVGTEAFF	TGTGCCAGCAGTGAAGACAGGGTGGGAACTGAAGCTTTCTTT
many	NA	TRBV4-1	TRBJ2-1	CASSQGPGSSSYNEQFF	TGCGCCAGCAGCCAAGGGCCGGGGTCGAGCTCCTACAATGAGCAGTTCTTC
few	NA	TRBV28	TRBJ2-6	CASSVSGANVLTF	TGTGCCAGCAGTGTCTCTGGGGCCAACGTCCTGACTTTC
NA	NA	TRBV6-1	TRBJ2-5	CASSGTPIGETQYF	TGTGCCAGCTCCGGGACACCCATCGGGGAGACCCAGTACTTC
few	TRBD2	TRBV12-3/TRBV12-4	TRBJ2-7	CASSLRTSVDEQYF	TGTGCCAGCAGTTTAAGGACTAGCGTTGACGAGCAGTACTTC
many	TRBD2	TRBV3-1	TRBJ2-1	CASSQDYGGAGNEQFF	TGTGCCAGCAGCCAAGATTACGGGGGGGCGGGAAATGAGCAGTTCTTC
once	NA	TRBV7-9	TRBJ2-7	CASSLEGRVYEQYF	TGTGCCAGCAGCCTGGAGGGAAGGGTCTACGAGCAGTACTTC
few	TRBD2	TRBV10-3	TRBJ2-1	CAISQKAGSFFSPNEQFF	TGTGCCATCAGTCAAAAAGCGGGATCTTTTTTCAGTCCCAATGAGCAGTTCTTC
many	NA	TRBV6-2/TRBV6-3	TRBJ2-5	CASSYSANGETQYF	TGTGCCAGCAGTTACTCGGCGAACGGGGAGACCCAGTACTTC
many	NA	TRBV7-2	TRBJ1-3	CASSPDGGLGNTIYF	TGTGCCAGCAGCCCTGATGGGGGGCTCGGAAACACCATATATTTT
many	NA	TRBV10-2	TRBJ2-7	CASSGTVYEQYF	TGCGCCAGCAGCGGGACTGTCTACGAGCAGTACTTC
medium-sized	TRBD1	TRBV6-2/TRBV6-3	TRBJ2-7	CASGTGQGAYEQYF	TGTGCCAGCGGAACCGGACAGGGGGCCTACGAGCAGTACTTC
few	NA	TRBV28	TRBJ2-3	CASSLSTDSSTDTQYF	TGTGCCAGCAGTTTAAGCACAGATTCTAGCACAGATACGCAGTATTTT
NA	NA	TRBV5-5	TRBJ1-2	CASSRGQDLPYGYTF	TGTGCCAGCAGCCGCGGTCAGGACCTCCCCTATGGCTACACCTTC
many	NA	TRBV7-1	TRBJ2-3	CASSSPWEYTSDGTDTQYF	TGTGCCAGCAGCTCCCCTTGGGAGTACACTTCTGATGGCACAGATACGCAGTATTTT
many	NA	TRBV29-1	TRBJ1-5	CSVAAGVGQPQHF	TGCAGCGTCGCAGCAGGGGTTGGTCAGCCCCAGCATTTT
NA	NA	TRBV3-1	TRBJ1-1	CASSRENTEAFF	TGTGCCAGCAGCCGGGAGAACACTGAAGCTTTCTTT
many	TRBD1	TRBV5-5	TRBJ1-5	CASSRQGTFNQPQHF	TGTGCCAGCAGCCGACAGGGGACTTTCAATCAGCCCCAGCATTTT
few	NA	TRBV6-1	TRBJ1-2	CASSITFAGQANYGYTF	TGTGCCAGCAGTATCACCTTTGCGGGGCAGGCTAACTATGGCTACACCTTC
NA	NA	TRBV5-1	TRBJ1-4	CASSPEGVAEQLFF	TGCGCCAGCAGCCCCGAGGGGGTCGCCGAACAACTGTTTTTT
NA	NA	TRBV5-1	TRBJ2-3	CASSLAPREADTQYF	TGCGCCAGCAGTCTTGCTCCTCGCGAGGCAGATACGCAGTATTTT
many	NA	TRBV10-1	TRBJ2-3	CASSAGGDTQYF	TGCGCCAGCAGTGCAGGAGGGGATACGCAGTATTTT